The present entry profiles one TCR beta chain with its context. Its specificity is unknown. Measured with immunoSEQ multiplex PCR; TCRdb has only the in-frame clones, and not every one. The data hold some 150,000 clones, with approximately 89% observed a single time. These data originate in a study of T cell responses to AZD1222 COVID-19 vaccine. Germline loops: CDR1 LGHNA, CDR2 YNFKEQ. CDR3 length: 15 amino acids. V was clipped by 0 bases and J by 8 bases; unmatched bases: 4. Broader study findings: Repertoire sampling happened only post peak T cell response. Only six or seven AZD1222 recipients tested seropositive at baseline. Spike regions recognized by vaccine-associated CD4 TCRs spanned the protein, led by 160-218 and 743-854.

This TCR was recovered from an adult in good health. The sample consisted of peripheral blood, taken on day 0 of MenACWY control vaccination. The chain employs TRBV4-2 and TRBJ1-4, with 9 bases matching TRBD1. In DNA, the CDR3 is TGTGCCAGCAGCCAAGAGGGACAGGGCTACGAAAAACTGTTTTTT. Protein sequence: CASSQEGQGYEKLFF.